These T cell receptor beta chains were read from a single sample in a study of T-cell reconstitution after alpha-beta-depleted transplantation in children. TCRdb passed the PCR reads through MiXCR, listing each CDR3 protein once. The sample consists of over 550,000 distinct CDR3 sequences, over 9.5% of them appearing once. Sequences were derived from PBMCs from the stem cell graft donor, sampled from the stem cell graft. Receptors originate from a human donor who donated a stem cell graft to a child with acute myeloid leukemia. Each CDR3 is given with its conserved first and last residue. A D gene is named only where the DNA matches it firmly. Clone size is stated in some rows and not others, as once, few, many or a class when expanded.

many,TRBJ2-1,TRBV18,NA,CASSPRTAYNEQFF,TGTGCCAGCTCACCCAGGACAGCCTACAATGAGCAGTTCTTC
NA,TRBJ2-1,TRBV11-2,NA,CASSQAGPDEQFF,TGTGCCAGCAGCCAGGCGGGCCCCGATGAGCAGTTCTTC
few,TRBJ2-7,TRBV7-3,TRBD2,CASSLTGLAGPYEQYF,TGTGCCAGCAGCTTAACTGGACTAGCGGGCCCCTACGAGCAGTACTTC
many,TRBJ2-1,TRBV29-1,NA,CSVAGILYNEQFF,TGCAGCGTTGCAGGCATATTATACAATGAGCAGTTCTTC
many,TRBJ2-1,TRBV20-1,TRBD2,CSASPSGAYNEQFF,TGCAGTGCTAGTCCTAGCGGGGCATACAATGAGCAGTTCTTC
NA,TRBJ2-3,TRBV6-1,TRBD2,CASSEVAGGGTDTQYF,TGTGCCAGCAGTGAAGTAGCGGGAGGGGGCACAGATACGCAGTATTTT
once,TRBJ2-7,TRBV30,TRBD1,CAWGQGANYEQYF,TGTGCCTGGGGACAGGGAGCGAACTACGAGCAGTACTTC
few,TRBJ2-1,TRBV20-1,TRBD2,CSASGLAGYEQFF,TGCAGTGCTTCGGGACTAGCGGGATATGAGCAGTTCTTC
many,TRBJ2-2,TRBV9,NA,CASSPQSYGELFF,TGTGCCAGCAGCCCCCAGTCCTACGGGGAGCTGTTTTTT
many,TRBJ2-7,TRBV5-5,TRBD2,CASSSSRGGIYEQYF,TGTGCCAGCAGCTCGAGTCGGGGAGGGATCTACGAGCAGTACTTC
few,TRBJ2-1,TRBV9,NA,CASSLIAGNYNEQFF,TGTGCCAGCAGCCTGATCGCGGGGAACTACAATGAGCAGTTCTTC
many,TRBJ2-5,TRBV24-1,TRBD1,CATSDLQGATQYF,TGTGCCACCAGTGATTTGCAGGGGGCAACCCAGTACTTC
NA,TRBJ2-7,TRBV20-1,TRBD2,CSATTSGRGHYEQYF,TGCAGTGCCACTACTAGCGGGAGGGGGCACTACGAGCAGTACTTC
few,TRBJ2-5,TRBV16,NA,CASSQSRTDQETQYF,TGTGCCAGCAGCCAATCTAGGACAGATCAAGAGACCCAGTACTTC
few,TRBJ2-1,TRBV27,NA,CASSLGVMGEQFF,TGTGCCAGCAGTTTAGGCGTGATGGGTGAGCAGTTCTTC
many,TRBJ1-4,TRBV15,NA,CATRGAGAKTSTNEKLFF,TGTGCCACCCGAGGGGCAGGGGCGAAAACTTCAACTAATGAAAAACTGTTTTTT
NA,TRBJ2-1,TRBV3-1,TRBD2,CASSPRTSGNYNEQFF,TGTGCCAGCAGCCCCCGGACTAGCGGGAACTACAATGAGCAGTTCTTC
few,TRBJ2-5,TRBV5-1,NA,CASSSTGDLPPQETQYF,TGCGCCAGCAGCTCGACCGGGGACCTTCCCCCCCAGGAGACCCAGTACTTC
NA,TRBJ2-1,TRBV6-1,NA,CASGQWSADEQFF,TGTGCCAGTGGACAGTGGTCCGCAGATGAGCAGTTCTTC
NA,TRBJ1-4,TRBV3-1,NA,CAFCPRLTGGLATNEKLFF,TGTGCCTTCTGTCCCCGACTGACTGGGGGCCTTGCAACTAATGAAAAACTGTTTTTT
few,TRBJ2-7,TRBV20-1,TRBD1,CSARAQGQASYEQYF,TGCAGTGCTAGAGCTCAAGGACAGGCCTCCTACGAGCAGTACTTC
NA,TRBJ2-5,TRBV2,NA,CASSDGPTQYF,TGTGCCAGCAGTGATGGTCCGACCCAGTACTTC
few,TRBJ2-7,TRBV3-1,TRBD2,CASSQEAGGRNPGEQYF,TGTGCCAGCAGCCAAGAAGCAGGCGGGAGGAATCCCGGCGAGCAGTACTTC
NA,TRBJ1-1,TRBV12-3/TRBV12-4,NA,CASLWGPRDTEAFF,TGTGCCAGCTTGTGGGGGCCGAGGGACACTGAAGCTTTCTTT
NA,TRBJ2-7,TRBV20-1,TRBD2,CSADDSGRAAYEQYF,TGCAGTGCCGATGATTCGGGGAGGGCCGCCTACGAGCAGTACTTC
few,TRBJ2-7,TRBV10-3,TRBD2,CAISPLAGVDEQYF,TGTGCCATCTCTCCGCTAGCGGGAGTCGACGAGCAGTACTTC
NA,TRBJ2-7,TRBV6-2/TRBV6-3,TRBD2,CAGSGTPGKQYF,TGTGCCGGGAGCGGGACCCCGGGAAAGCAGTACTTC
NA,TRBJ1-1,TRBV20-1,TRBD1,CSASEWQGGTEAFF,TGCAGTGCTAGTGAGTGGCAGGGGGGTACTGAAGCTTTCTTT
many,TRBJ1-3,TRBV29-1,NA,CSADGATGNTIYF,TGCAGCGCCGACGGGGCTACTGGAAACACCATATATTTT
NA,TRBJ2-1,TRBV12-3/TRBV12-4,TRBD1,CASSLGDRQNEQFF,TGTGCCAGCAGTCTAGGGGACAGGCAGAATGAGCAGTTCTTC
many,TRBJ2-4,TRBV7-2,NA,CASSREDIQYF,TGTGCCAGCAGCCGAGAAGACATTCAGTACTTC
few,TRBJ2-3,TRBV7-6,NA,CASSAYGTSTDTQYF,TGTGCCAGCAGCGCATACGGGACTAGCACAGATACGCAGTATTTT
NA,TRBJ2-5,TRBV9,TRBD2,CASGTSDRETQYF,TGTGCCAGCGGGACTAGCGATCGGGAGACCCAGTACTTC
NA,TRBJ2-1,TRBV3-1,TRBD2,CASSQGTSGPKEQFF,TGTGCCAGCAGCCAAGGGACTAGCGGACCCAAAGAGCAGTTCTTC